This passage covers 23 T cell receptor beta chains from one sample sequenced in a study of blood T cell repertoires in COVID-19. Repertoires were generated with immunoSEQ multiplex PCR, while TCRdb's copy carries only in-frame clones and drops some. This sample carries under 300,000 clones, 89% of them seen once, and the ten largest clones take 0.85% to 0.95%. Sequencing used peripheral blood. The receptors shown here come from a woman aged 40 to 50 who had recovered from COVID-19.

The chain has TRBV27 and TRBJ1-2; D possibly corresponds to TRBD1 (5 bases). Trimming shortened V by 4 bases and J by 3 bases, and 18 bases separated the two germline ends. Germline V gives CDR1 MNHEY, CDR2 SMNVEV (reference sequence). The CDR3 runs 16 residues. The CDR3 loop reads CASSSPKQGIHYGYTF. CDR3 in DNA: TGTGCCAGCAGTTCCCCAAAGCAGGGAATCCACTATGGCTACACCTTC.

This chain joins TRBV28 and TRBJ2-1, with D tentatively TRBD2 (7 bases). This CDR3 comprises 15 residues. The germline V and J ends were trimmed by 5 bases and 3 bases, with 14 bases remaining between them. CDR1 is MDHEN, CDR2 SYDVKM, per germline. The CDR3, as DNA: TGTGCCAGCAGTGGGAGGGGGTCAGGCTACAATGAGCAGTTCTTC. Protein: CASSGRGSGYNEQFF.

The CDR3 region is CASSQSGLADTQYF. The CDR3 DNA reads TGTGCCAGCAGCCAATCGGGACTAGCAGATACGCAGTATTTT. This sequence joins TRBV3-1 (or the pseudogene TRBV3-2) and TRBJ2-3; 8 bases are a match to TRBD2. The germline V gene has CDR1 LGHDT and CDR2 YNNKEL (reference sequence). V lost 2 bases and J lost 4; bases outside the gene matches: 2. CDR3 size: 14 residues.

The chain combines TRBV7-9 with TRBJ1-6; 8 bases are a match to TRBD1. CDR1 and CDR2 from the germline V gene are SEHNR and FQNEAQ (reference sequence). This CDR3 has 19 residues. V gave up 0 bases and J gave up 7 bases; unmatched junction bases: 14. The CDR3 is CASSLALHGSSGGNSPLHF. In nucleotides, the CDR3 is TGTGCCAGCAGCTTAGCCCTCCACGGGTCATCAGGGGGCAATTCACCCCTCCACTTT. The variable domain in full, completed from reference TRBV7-9 and TRBJ1-6, reads DTGVSQNPRHKITKRGQNVTFRCDPISEHNRLYWYRQTLGQGPEFLTYFQNEAQLEKSRLLSDRFSAERPKGSFSTLEIQRTEQGDSAMYLCASSLALHGSSGGNSPLHFGNGTRLTVT.

This clone appeared once. This chain joins TRBV24-1 and TRBJ2-5, with D possibly matching TRBD2 (6 bases). The CDR3 length is 16 residues. Germline CDR1 is KGHDR and CDR2 is SFDVKD. Between the trimmed V and J ends, which lost 4 bases and 4 bases, there was a span of 18 bases. The DNA for the CDR3 is TGTGCCACCAGTGAACACATGACAAGAGCGGGAGAGACCCAGTACTTC. As protein: CATSEHMTRAGETQYF.

This chain joins TRBV5-8 and TRBJ2-1; D unclear. The V end was cut by 0 bases, the J end by 0 bases, with 10 bases between. Germline V gene data show CDR1 as SGHTS and CDR2 as YDEGEE. This CDR3 has 16 residues. In nucleotides, the CDR3 is TGTGCCAGCAGCTTGGGACCTACTATCTCCTACAATGAGCAGTTCTTC. Its protein product is CASSLGPTISYNEQFF.

The chain is built from TRBV5-1 and TRBJ2-3, with 7 bases matching TRBD1. CDR1 is SGHRS and CDR2 is YFSETQ in the germline V gene. Trimming cost V 2 bases and J 3 bases; bases outside gene matches: 6. CDR3 length equals 15 residues. The CDR3 spells CASSFGDRVTDTQYF. DNA of the CDR3: TGCGCCAGCAGCTTTGGCGACAGGGTTACAGATACGCAGTATTTT.

The gene calls are TRBV19 and TRBJ1-4; D remains unclear. The CDR3 consists of 16 residues. Trimming took 5 bases from V and 8 from J, leaving 21 bases between them. Germline V CDR1 and CDR2: LNHDA, SQIVND (reference sequence). The DNA of the CDR3 is TGTGCCAGTAGTGGCCGGAGACCGACTGTTGGCGAAAAACTGTTTTTT. Translation gives CASSGRRPTVGEKLFF.

The genes are TRBV6-5 and TRBJ2-3, with D unclear. The V end was cut by 8 bases, the J end by 2 bases, with 14 bases between. This CDR3 spans 14 amino acids. Germline V gene sequence: CDR1 MNHEY, CDR2 SVGAGI. CDR3 in DNA: TGTGCCAGCGGCGCAGGTGTCAACACAGATACGCAGTATTTT. This codes for CASGAGVNTDTQYF.

This clone was found once. The rearrangement joins TRBV18 to TRBJ2-5; D unclear. Germline values: CDR1 KGHSH, CDR2 LQKENI. V was shortened by 3 bases and J by 4 bases, with 12 bases between the two germline ends. The CDR3 has 14 amino acids. In nucleotides, the CDR3 is TGTGCCAGCTCACCCGCCTCGAGCCGAGAGACCCAGTACTTC. Translating gives CASSPASSRETQYF. Full variable domain (rest looked up from reference TRBV18 and TRBJ2-5): NAGVMQNPRHLVRRRGQEARLRCSPMKGHSHVYWYRQLPEEGLKFMVYLQKENIIDESGMPKERFSAEFPKEGPSILRIQQVVRGDSAAYFCASSPASSRETQYFGPGTRLLVL.

The V and J genes are TRBV7-6 and TRBJ2-2, with D perhaps TRBD1 (7 bases). The CDR3 covers 17 residues. The germline V gene encodes CDR1 SGHVS and CDR2 FNYEAQ. Trimming pared 0 bases from V and 3 bases from J, leaving 14 bases between. The CDR3 is CASSLALSRGDTGELFF. The CDR3 DNA reads TGTGCCAGCAGCTTAGCACTCTCCAGGGGGGACACCGGGGAGCTGTTTTTT.

The rearrangement joins TRBV6-1 to TRBJ1-2; D is uncertain. Deletions cut 2 bases from V and 0 bases from J, with 7 bases between. CDR3 length: 14 residues. Germline-derived CDR1 and CDR2 are MNHNS and SASEGT. The CDR3 loop reads CASSESQANYGYTF. The CDR3 nucleotides read TGTGCCAGCAGTGAAAGCCAAGCTAACTATGGCTACACCTTC.

This clone was picked up one time. This chain links TRBV9 with TRBJ1-1; TRBD1 matches at 7 bases. The V gene end was trimmed by 4 bases and the J gene end by 6 bases; junction bases not matched to a gene: 15. The CDR3 covers 16 residues. CDR1 and CDR2 (germline): SGDLS, YYNGEE. For the CDR3, the DNA is TGTGCCAGCAGCTCGGGACAGTGGGATCCCTTTGCTGAAGCTTTCTTT. Amino acids: CASSSGQWDPFAEAFF.

This chain connects TRBV19 to TRBJ2-3, with 7 positions matching TRBD2. In germline, CDR1 is LNHDA, CDR2 SQIVND (reference sequence). CDR3 length equals 17 residues. J gave up 6 bases and V 5 bases, and 17 bases lay outside the gene matches. The CDR3 reads CASSFQGPGGNPDTQYF. CDR3 in DNA: TGTGCCAGTAGTTTCCAAGGGCCGGGGGGTAACCCGGATACGCAGTATTTT. Full variable domain (missing parts from reference TRBV19 and TRBJ2-3): DGGITQSPKYLFRKEGQNVTLSCEQNLNHDAMYWYRQDPGQGLRLIYYSQIVNDFQKGDIAEGYSVSREKKESFPLTVTSAQKNPTAFYLCASSFQGPGGNPDTQYFGPGTRLTVL.

This sequence joins TRBV13 and TRBJ2-3; no firm D call. The germline gives CDR1 PRHDT, CDR2 FYEKMQ (reference sequence). The ends were cut back, 2 bases at V and 2 bases at J, with 2 bases in the middle. The CDR3 runs 12 residues. CDR3 region: CASSLLTDTQYF. Here the CDR3 DNA reads TGTGCCAGCAGCTTACTCACAGATACGCAGTATTTT.

The chain has TRBV7-8 and TRBJ1-5; TRBD1 might be the D (5 bases). Germline assignment: CDR1 SGHVS and CDR2 FQNEAQ. This CDR3 spans 13 amino acids. Trimming cost V 7 bases and J 3 bases, with 10 bases left between them. The CDR3 DNA sequence: TGTGCCAGCAAGGAGGGGATCAATCAGCCCCAGCATTTT. Protein: CASKEGINQPQHF.

The genes are TRBV6-1 and TRBJ1-4; D is uncertain. CDR1 is MNHNS, CDR2 SASEGT, per germline. CDR3 length: 15 amino acids. V lost 1 base to trimming and J lost 4 bases, with 10 bases between them. This chain's CDR3 is CASSEVQTDNEKLFF. The DNA of the CDR3 is TGTGCCAGCAGTGAAGTACAGACGGATAATGAAAAACTGTTTTTT.

This chain joins TRBV2 and TRBJ2-7, with TRBD1 matching over 8 bases. The CDR3 runs to 11 residues. The V gene's germline CDR1 is SNHLY and CDR2 FYNNEI. Trimming cost V 6 bases and J 9 bases; bases outside gene matches: 4. The CDR3 DNA follows: TGTGCCAGCAGACAGGGGGGATGGCAGTACTTC. Its translation: CASRQGGWQYF.

The rearrangement uses TRBV11-2 and TRBJ2-1, with D hard to call. Germline V CDR1 and CDR2: SGHAT, FQNNGV. V was pared by 5 bases and J by 9 bases, with 14 bases between. The CDR3 has 13 residues. CDR3 region: CASSQAAYGEQFF. CDR3 in DNA: TGTGCCAGCAGCCAGGCCGCTTATGGTGAGCAGTTCTTC.

The chain joins TRBV6-5 to TRBJ2-1; TRBD2 matches 8 bases. The CDR3 covers 14 residues. After removal of 6 bases from V and 10 bases from J, the junction contained 11 bases not matched to a gene. CDR1 is MNHEY, CDR2 SVGAGI, per germline. The CDR3 loop reads CASRDPAPGGEQFF. The CDR3, as DNA: TGTGCCAGCAGGGACCCAGCCCCGGGGGGGGAGCAGTTCTTC.

V is TRBV3-1 (or the pseudogene TRBV3-2) and J is TRBJ1-2; D remains ambiguous. The CDR3 is made up of 14 amino acids. The germline gives CDR1 LGHDT, CDR2 YNNKEL (reference sequence). Trimming cost V 1 base and J 8 bases, with 14 bases left between them. Here the CDR3 reads CASSQGGFPKGYTF. The CDR3 bases are TGTGCCAGCAGCCAAGGAGGATTCCCGAAGGGCTACACCTTC.

The gene calls are TRBV7-9 and TRBJ2-3; TRBD1 matches at 11 bases. Germline trimming cut 3 bases from V and 6 bases from J; bases unmatched to any gene: 8. Germline V gene data show CDR1 as SEHNR and CDR2 as FQNEAQ (reference sequence). The CDR3 spans 16 residues. The CDR3 is CASSFGGQGASDTQYF. The DNA of the CDR3 is TGTGCCAGCAGCTTTGGCGGACAGGGGGCATCCGATACGCAGTATTTT.

The rearrangement joins TRBV10-3 to TRBJ1-1; 7 nucleotides align to TRBD1. V shed 7 bases, J shed 6 bases, and the junction held 8 bases outside the gene matches. Germline V CDR1 and CDR2: ENHRY, SYGVKD. The CDR3 totals 13 residues. CDR3 nucleotide sequence: TGTGCCATCATCGACAACAGGGGCTCTGAAGCTTTCTTT. Protein sequence: CAIIDNRGSEAFF.